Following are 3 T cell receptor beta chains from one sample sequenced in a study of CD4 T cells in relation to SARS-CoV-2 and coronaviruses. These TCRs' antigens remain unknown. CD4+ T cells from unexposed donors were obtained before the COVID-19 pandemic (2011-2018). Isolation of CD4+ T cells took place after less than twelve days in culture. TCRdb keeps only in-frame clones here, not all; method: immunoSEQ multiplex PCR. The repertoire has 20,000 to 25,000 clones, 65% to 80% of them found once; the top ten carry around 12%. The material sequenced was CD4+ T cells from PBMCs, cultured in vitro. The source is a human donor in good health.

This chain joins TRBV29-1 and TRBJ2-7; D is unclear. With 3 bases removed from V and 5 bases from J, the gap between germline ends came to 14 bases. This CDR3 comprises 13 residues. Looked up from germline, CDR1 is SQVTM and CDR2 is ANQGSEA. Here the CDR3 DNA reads TGCAGCGTTGAGTCCCCCGAATTCGACGAGCAGTACTTC. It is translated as CSVESPEFDEQYF.

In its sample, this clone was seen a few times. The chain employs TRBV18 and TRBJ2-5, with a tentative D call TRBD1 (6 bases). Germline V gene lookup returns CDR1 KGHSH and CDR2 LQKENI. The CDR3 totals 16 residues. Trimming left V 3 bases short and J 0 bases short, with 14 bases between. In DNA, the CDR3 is TGTGCCAGCTCACCCACTCAACAGGGAAACCAAGAGACCCAGTACTTC. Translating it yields CASSPTQQGNQETQYF. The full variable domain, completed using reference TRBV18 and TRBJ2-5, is NAGVMQNPRHLVRRRGQEARLRCSPMKGHSHVYWYRQLPEEGLKFMVYLQKENIIDESGMPKERFSAEFPKEGPSILRIQQVVRGDSAAYFCASSPTQQGNQETQYFGPGTRLLVL.

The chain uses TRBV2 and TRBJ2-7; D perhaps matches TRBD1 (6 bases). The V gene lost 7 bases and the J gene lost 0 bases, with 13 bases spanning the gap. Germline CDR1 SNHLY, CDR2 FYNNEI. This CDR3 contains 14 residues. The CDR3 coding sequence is TGTGCCAGCATGACAGGTCCCCACTCCTACGAGCAGTACTTC. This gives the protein CASMTGPHSYEQYF.